A selection of T cell receptor beta chains follows, all from one sample in a study of read filtering for tumor transcriptome and immune sequencing. TCRdb itself ran the reads through MiXCR, one entry per CDR3 protein. In the table there are more than 100,000 distinct CDR3 sequences, roughly 13% of which are singletons. The sample taken for sequencing was a population of CD138-negative cells sorted from bone marrow. Receptors were obtained from a donor aged 40 or older with multiple myeloma. The CDR3 runs from the conserved cysteine through the conserved F or W. D genes are given only for firm matches. Clone size is stated in some rows and not others, as once, few, many or a class when expanded.

j_call | d_call | clone_size | v_call | cdr3_aa | cdr3_nt
TRBJ2-6 | . | many | TRBV28 | CASKGAGRKISGANVLTF | TGTGCCAGCAAAGGGGCAGGACGGAAAATCTCTGGGGCCAACGTCCTGACTTTC
TRBJ1-1 | TRBD1 | many | TRBV29-1 | CSVEGETGGLFTEAFF | TGCAGCGTTGAAGGGGAGACAGGGGGTCTATTCACTGAAGCTTTCTTT
TRBJ2-5 | TRBD2 | many | TRBV5-1 | CASSGSGSNEETQYF | TGCGCCAGCAGCGGGAGCGGGAGCAACGAAGAGACCCAGTACTTC
TRBJ1-5 | . | many | TRBV29-1 | CSVSDTYNQPQHF | TGCAGCGTCTCCGACACGTACAATCAGCCCCAGCATTTT
TRBJ2-2 | . | many | TRBV2 | CASSEVRGVTGELFF | TGTGCCAGCAGTGAAGTCAGGGGCGTTACCGGGGAGCTGTTTTTT
TRBJ2-1 | . | many | TRBV20-1 | CSARGSMAYEQFF | TGCAGTGCTAGAGGGTCGATGGCTTATGAGCAGTTCTTC
TRBJ2-3 | . | many | TRBV30 | CAWSIGTSTDTQYF | TGTGCCTGGAGTATCGGGACTAGCACAGATACGCAGTATTTT
TRBJ2-7 | . | many | TRBV5-1 | CASSGGLNYEQYF | TGCGCCAGCAGCGGGGGACTTAACTACGAGCAGTACTTC
TRBJ1-1 | TRBD1 | many | TRBV7-8 | CASSSQPGQSNTEAFF | TGTGCCAGCAGCTCGCAGCCGGGACAGTCGAACACTGAAGCTTTCTTT
TRBJ2-1 | . | many | TRBV29-1 | CSVEGRGEYNEQFF | TGCAGCGTTGAGGGGCGGGGTGAATACAATGAGCAGTTCTTC
TRBJ2-1 | . | many | TRBV12-3/TRBV12-4 | CASTLFGDNEQFF | TGTGCCAGCACCCTTTTTGGCGACAATGAGCAGTTCTTC
TRBJ2-1 | TRBD2 | many | TRBV7-2 | CASSLMTSDNEQFF | TGTGCCAGCAGCTTAATGACTAGCGACAATGAGCAGTTCTTC
TRBJ1-1 | . | many | TRBV4-1 | CASSQGGSEAFF | TGCGCCAGCAGCCAAGGAGGTTCTGAAGCTTTCTTT
TRBJ2-5 | TRBD2 | many | TRBV29-1 | CSVDGGGGETQYF | TGCAGCGTTGACGGGGGGGGTGGCGAGACCCAGTACTTC
TRBJ1-2 | . | many | TRBV5-1 | CASRTENYGYTF | TGCGCCAGCAGGACGGAAAACTATGGCTACACCTTC
TRBJ2-2 | . | many | TRBV14 | CASSQVGELFF | TGTGCCAGCAGCCAAGTCGGGGAGCTGTTTTTT
TRBJ2-4 | TRBD2 | few | TRBV20-1 | CSAGGDPKNIQYF | TGCAGTGCTGGGGGGGACCCTAAAAACATTCAGTACTTC
TRBJ1-1 | . | many | TRBV28 | CASSPMQEGSTEAFF | TGTGCCAGCAGTCCGATGCAGGAGGGTTCCACTGAAGCTTTCTTT
TRBJ2-7 | TRBD2 | few | TRBV19 | CASSPKAGRPYEQYF | TGTGCCAGTAGCCCAAAAGCGGGGCGCCCCTACGAGCAGTACTTC
TRBJ2-3 | . | many | TRBV7-9 | CASSLVSRGRSDTQYF | TGTGCCAGCAGCTTAGTGTCGCGGGGGCGCTCAGATACGCAGTATTTT
TRBJ2-7 | TRBD2 | many | TRBV6-5 | CASSYSNPGTSGRNEQYF | TGTGCCAGCAGTTACTCGAACCCAGGGACTAGCGGGAGGAATGAGCAGTACTTC
TRBJ2-7 | TRBD2 | . | TRBV6-1 | CASSEALLAGAGEQYF | TGTGCCAGCAGTGAAGCACTTCTAGCGGGAGCGGGGGAGCAGTACTTC
TRBJ1-4 | TRBD1 | many | TRBV7-2 | CASSLGGQGTEKLFF | TGTGCCAGCAGCTTAGGGGGACAGGGTACTGAAAAACTGTTTTTT
TRBJ2-1 | . | many | TRBV18 | CASSPRGGRNEQFF | TGTGCCAGCTCACCACGCGGGGGCCGGAATGAGCAGTTCTTC
TRBJ2-1 | . | many | TRBV5-1 | CASSLDQYNEQFF | TGCGCCAGCAGCTTGGACCAATACAATGAGCAGTTCTTC
TRBJ1-1 | . | many | TRBV25-1 | CASSDGVGVATEAFF | TGTGCCAGCAGTGACGGGGTAGGGGTTGCGACTGAAGCTTTCTTT
TRBJ2-2 | . | many | TRBV28 | CASILQSNTGELFF | TGTGCCAGCATCTTACAGTCGAACACCGGGGAGCTGTTTTTT
TRBJ2-2 | . | many | TRBV5-1 | CASSLDGSANTGELFF | TGCGCCAGCAGCTTGGACGGGAGCGCGAACACCGGGGAGCTGTTTTTT
TRBJ2-1 | TRBD2 | many | TRBV6-5 | CASSYSSGSRTNEQFF | TGTGCCAGCAGTTATTCTAGCGGGAGTAGGACGAATGAGCAGTTCTTC
TRBJ2-7 | . | few | TRBV7-9 | CASSLGGQGGYEQYF | TGTGCCAGCAGCTTAGGCGGGCAGGGTGGGTACGAGCAGTACTTC
TRBJ2-3 | . | . | TRBV12-3/TRBV12-4 | CASSFLRDTQYF | TGTGCCAGCAGTTTCCTTCGGGATACGCAGTATTTT
TRBJ2-3 | . | . | TRBV5-6 | CASSVLIRTDTQYF | TGTGCCAGCAGCGTCTTAATCCGCACAGATACGCAGTATTTT
TRBJ2-1 | . | many | TRBV6-5 | CASSYGKYNEQFF | TGTGCCAGCAGTTATGGAAAGTACAATGAGCAGTTCTTC
TRBJ1-5 | TRBD1 | few | TRBV30 | CAWSRTGGYQPQHF | TGTGCCTGGAGCAGGACAGGGGGATATCAGCCCCAGCATTTT
TRBJ2-7 | . | few | TRBV5-1 | CASSLGPGFNSYEQYF | TGCGCCAGCAGCTTGGGGCCAGGGTTTAATTCCTACGAGCAGTACTTC
TRBJ2-7 | TRBD2 | many | TRBV29-1 | CSVEDQFGSGEYEQYF | TGCAGCGTTGAAGATCAATTTGGTAGCGGGGAATACGAGCAGTACTTC
TRBJ2-1 | TRBD2 | . | TRBV6-1 | CASSEELAGAGEQFF | TGTGCCAGCAGTGAAGAGCTAGCGGGAGCTGGGGAGCAGTTCTTC
TRBJ1-4 | . | many | TRBV11-2 | CASSLGGDAGKLFF | TGTGCCAGCAGCTTGGGAGGGGATGCCGGAAAACTGTTTTTT
TRBJ2-5 | . | many | TRBV12-3/TRBV12-4 | CASSSRTAGETQYF | TGTGCCAGCAGCTCGAGGACAGCTGGAGAGACCCAGTACTTC
TRBJ1-1 | . | many | TRBV7-2 | CASSLALGGLNTEAFF | TGTGCCAGCAGCTTAGCCTTAGGGGGTTTGAACACTGAAGCTTTCTTT
TRBJ1-1 | . | many | TRBV6-1 | CASSEPRHRNTEAFF | TGTGCCAGCAGTGAACCCCGACATAGGAACACTGAAGCTTTCTTT
TRBJ1-1 | . | many | TRBV5-1 | CASKKSDTEAFF | TGCGCCAGCAAAAAATCAGACACTGAAGCTTTCTTT
TRBJ2-1 | TRBD1 | many | TRBV7-2 | CASRQGASNEQFF | TGTGCCAGCAGACAGGGGGCAAGCAATGAGCAGTTCTTC
TRBJ1-1 | . | few | TRBV6-1 | CASSYEGTEAFF | TGTGCCAGCAGTTACGAGGGCACTGAAGCTTTCTTT
TRBJ2-5 | TRBD2 | many | TRBV10-3 | CASTSGSVETQYF | TGTGCCAGTACTAGCGGGAGTGTTGAGACCCAGTACTTC
TRBJ1-1 | . | few | TRBV4-1 | CASSQGRAYRRLNTEAFF | TGCGCCAGCAGCCAAGGGCGGGCCTACCGGAGATTGAACACTGAAGCTTTCTTT
TRBJ2-1 | TRBD2 | many | TRBV24-1 | CATSDPSAGGHNEQFF | TGTGCCACCAGTGACCCCTCAGCGGGAGGGCACAATGAGCAGTTCTTC
TRBJ1-6 | . | many | TRBV4-1 | CASRTQEGSYSPLHF | TGCGCCAGCAGAACTCAGGAGGGATCCTATTCACCCCTCCACTTT
TRBJ2-1 | . | many | TRBV9 | CASSAPRGPLNNEQFF | TGTGCCAGCAGCGCCCCCCGGGGGCCCCTGAACAATGAGCAGTTCTTC
TRBJ1-1 | . | many | TRBV27 | CASREVDKPNTEAFF | TGTGCCAGCAGGGAGGTAGACAAACCGAACACTGAAGCTTTCTTT
TRBJ2-5 | TRBD2 | few | TRBV29-1 | CSVERREIQYF | TGCAGCGTGGAAAGGCGGGAGATCCAGTACTTC